A selection of T cell receptor beta chains follows, all from one sample in a study of radiation and T cells in renal cell carcinoma. Assay: immunoSEQ multiplex PCR; the TCRdb copy retains only in-frame clones and omits some. The profile covers around 100,000 clones, with approximately 80% appearing a single time and 7.2% taken by the ten largest. The source material was blood, sampled from a patient whose treatment included radiotherapy and nephrectomy. These receptors came from a man between 60 and 70 years old with renal cell carcinoma. Both conserved end residues are part of each CDR3. A D gene is named only where the DNA matches it firmly. Rows may omit the clone size; those that give it use once, few, many or a size class.

>-|TRBD2|TRBJ2-5|TRBV19
CASSFGGQETQYF
TGTGCCAGTAGTTTCGGGGGGCAAGAGACCCAGTACTTC
>-|-|TRBJ2-1|TRBV27
CASRLGLTRSYNEQFF
TGTGCCAGCAGACTCGGACTAACCCGCTCCTACAATGAGCAGTTCTTC
>few|-|TRBJ1-1|TRBV19
CASSMGLVTEAFF
TGTGCCAGTAGTATGGGCTTGGTCACTGAAGCTTTCTTT
>-|TRBD2|TRBJ2-7|TRBV19
CASTPGTSRSEQYF
TGTGCCAGTACTCCTGGGACTAGCCGAAGCGAGCAGTACTTC
>-|-|TRBJ1-5|TRBV28
CASSLTSRRDQPQHF
TGTGCCAGCAGTTTAACGAGTCGGCGTGATCAGCCCCAGCATTTT
>-|-|TRBJ2-5|TRBV29-1
CSVLGLGGETQYF
TGCAGCGTTCTAGGACTAGGGGGAGAGACCCAGTACTTC
>-|TRBD1|TRBJ1-1|TRBV11-3
CASSRNRGSEAFF
TGTGCCAGCAGCCGGAACAGGGGATCTGAAGCTTTCTTT
>-|-|TRBJ1-2|TRBV4-3
CASSLEAGGQSYGYTF
TGCGCCAGCAGCCTAGAGGCGGGGGGGCAGAGCTATGGCTACACCTTC
>-|-|TRBJ2-7|TRBV11-2
CASSYSYEQYF
TGTGCCAGCAGCTATTCCTACGAGCAGTACTTC
>-|-|TRBJ1-4|TRBV7-2
CASSLLPVLTTNEKLFF
TGTGCCAGCAGCTTATTGCCGGTTTTAACAACTAATGAAAAACTGTTTTTT
>few|TRBD1|TRBJ2-4|TRBV28
CASSLDRGVQYF
TGTGCCAGCAGTTTGGACAGGGGCGTTCAGTACTTC
>-|-|TRBJ1-5|TRBV5-6
CASSLASTGNQPQHF
TGTGCCAGCAGCTTGGCCAGTACCGGGAATCAGCCCCAGCATTTT
>-|TRBD1|TRBJ2-7|TRBV28
CASSFSDRAEQYF
TGTGCCAGCAGTTTTTCCGACAGGGCCGAGCAGTACTTC
>-|-|TRBJ1-1|TRBV7-6
CASSLGAAGGTEAFF
TGTGCCAGCAGCTTAGGGGCGGCGGGGGGCACTGAAGCTTTCTTT
>once|-|TRBJ1-4|TRBV5-1
CASSWTLLGEAEKLFF
TGCGCCAGCAGCTGGACTCTCTTGGGAGAAGCTGAAAAACTGTTTTTT
>-|TRBD2|TRBJ2-7|TRBV2
CASRYSGAGAYEQYF
TGTGCCAGCAGATATAGCGGGGCCGGGGCCTACGAGCAGTACTTC
>-|TRBD1|TRBJ2-7|TRBV2
CASTRDREDEQYF
TGTGCCAGCACCCGGGACAGGGAGGACGAGCAGTACTTC
>once|TRBD1|TRBJ1-4|TRBV4-1
CASSEFDRGNEKLFF
TGCGCCAGCAGTGAGTTCGACAGGGGGAATGAAAAACTGTTTTTT
>-|TRBD2|TRBJ2-1|TRBV7-2
CASTASGSFFHEQFF
TGTGCCAGCACCGCTAGCGGGAGTTTTTTTCATGAGCAGTTCTTC
>once|TRBD2|TRBJ2-1|TRBV4-2
CASSQEREENNEQFF
TGTGCCAGCAGCCAAGAGCGGGAGGAAAACAATGAGCAGTTCTTC
>-|-|TRBJ1-2|TRBV30
CAWEATLAGYTF
TGTGCCTGGGAAGCAACCCTAGCGGGCTACACCTTC
>-|-|TRBJ1-1|TRBV14
CASSQLQNTEAFF
TGTGCCAGCAGCCAATTGCAGAACACTGAAGCTTTCTTT
>few|-|TRBJ1-3|TRBV6-1
CASTQIDSPRNTIYF
TGTGCCAGCACTCAGATCGACAGTCCTAGAAACACCATATATTTT
>-|-|TRBJ1-2|TRBV7-3
CASSLGGAIHYGYTF
TGTGCCAGCAGCTTGGGCGGAGCTATCCACTATGGCTACACCTTC
>-|TRBD2|TRBJ2-1|TRBV19
CATARSGAYNEQFF
TGTGCCACTGCGCGGAGCGGGGCTTACAATGAGCAGTTCTTC
>-|TRBD2|TRBJ2-1|TRBV6-5
CASCRGAGGYNEQFF
TGTGCCAGCTGCCGGGGGGCGGGAGGCTACAATGAGCAGTTCTTC
>-|-|TRBJ2-7|TRBV28
CASSLVGYSYEQYF
TGTGCCAGCAGTTTGGTCGGGTATAGCTACGAGCAGTACTTC
>once|TRBD1|TRBJ2-3|TRBV6-5
CASRPRGTGTDTQYF
TGTGCCAGCAGGCCCAGGGGGACAGGGACAGATACGCAGTATTTT
>-|-|TRBJ1-2|TRBV28
CASSFWAPGVDYGYTF
TGTGCCAGCAGTTTCTGGGCTCCAGGGGTGGACTATGGCTACACCTTC